The rows below give T cell receptor beta chains drawn from one sample of a study of chemoradiotherapy in HPV16-positive cancers. Generated by immunoSEQ multiplex PCR, the TCRdb table keeps only in-frame clones and is missing some. Found here are about 5,400 clones, 85% of them singletons; the top ten hold roughly 10%. Sequencing was performed on tumor tissue, taken from a patient who underwent chemoradiotherapy. These receptors were obtained from a human donor with HPV-associated anogenital cancer. Each CDR3 is given with its conserved first and last residue. The D gene is left open where the match is weak. Size is omitted from some rows. Given values are once, few, many or a class for expanded clones.

>15|TRBD1|NA|TRBJ1-1|TRBV6-1
CASRRQGLPKAEAFF
TGTGCCAGCAGACGACAGGGCCTACCGAAGGCTGAAGCTTTCTTT
>15|NA|NA|TRBJ2-5|TRBV9
CASSVAGRYWETQYF
TGTGCCAGCAGCGTAGCGGGCAGGTACTGGGAGACCCAGTACTTC
>16|TRBD1|NA|TRBJ2-2|TRBV11-2
CASSFRGQGALGELFF
TGTGCCAGCAGCTTTAGGGGACAGGGGGCTCTCGGGGAGCTGTTTTTT
>14|NA|NA|TRBJ2-1|TRBV30
CAWRDSAPHNEQFF
TGTGCCTGGAGGGACAGCGCCCCCCACAATGAGCAGTTCTTC
>14|TRBD1|NA|TRBJ1-5|TRBV7-2
CASSPDRPGQPQHF
TGTGCCAGCAGCCCGGACAGGCCAGGTCAGCCCCAGCATTTT
>15|NA|once|TRBJ1-1|TRBV28
CASSPRPYLHLEAFF
TGTGCCAGCAGTCCCAGACCTTATTTACACCTTGAAGCTTTCTTT
>14|NA|NA|TRBJ1-6|TRBV2
CASMREVMASPLHF
TGTGCCAGCATGCGAGAGGTTATGGCTTCACCCCTCCACTTT
>11|NA|NA|TRBJ1-6|TRBV6-6
CASRQRGPLHF
TGTGCCAGCAGGCAACGAGGGCCCCTCCACTTT
>12|NA|large|TRBJ1-1|TRBV23-1
CASRGGYTEAFF
TGCGCCAGCCGGGGCGGGTACACTGAAGCTTTCTTT
>12|NA|NA|TRBJ1-1|TRBV7-9
CASSFLGREAFF
TGTGCCAGCAGCTTTCTGGGGCGTGAAGCTTTCTTT
>14|TRBD1|NA|TRBJ2-3|TRBV7-2
CASSPGQGANTQYF
TGTGCCAGCAGCCCCGGACAGGGGGCGAATACGCAGTATTTT
>13|NA|NA|TRBJ1-2|TRBV7-2
CASSSGSGSGYTF
TGTGCCAGCAGCTCTGGATCGGGGTCGGGCTACACCTTC
>16|TRBD1|NA|TRBJ1-1|TRBV14
CASSPLGTGMNTEAFF
TGTGCCAGCAGCCCCCTTGGGACAGGGATGAACACTGAAGCTTTCTTT
>13|TRBD1|NA|TRBJ1-2|TRBV30
CAWSGQGANGYTF
TGTGCCTGGAGTGGCCAGGGGGCGAATGGCTACACCTTC
>14|TRBD1|NA|TRBJ2-2|TRBV19
CASTGTGGTGELFF
TGTGCCAGTACGGGGACAGGGGGTACCGGGGAGCTGTTTTTT
>16|TRBD1|NA|TRBJ2-2|TRBV9
CASSLQGAYGTGELFF
TGTGCCAGCAGCTTACAGGGGGCCTATGGAACCGGGGAGCTGTTTTTT
>15|TRBD1|few|TRBJ1-5|TRBV6-1
CASRTPGTDFVPQHF
TGTGCCAGCAGGACACCAGGGACAGACTTTGTGCCCCAGCATTTT
>13|TRBD1|NA|TRBJ2-1|TRBV7-2
CASSSTGGYEQFF
TGTGCCAGCAGCTCGACAGGGGGCTATGAGCAGTTCTTC
>14|NA|NA|TRBJ1-6|TRBV14
CASSQGRDLSPLHF
TGTGCCAGCAGCCAAGGACGAGACCTGTCACCCCTCCACTTT
>16|TRBD1|NA|TRBJ1-4|TRBV2
CASRTGGAATNEKLFF
TGTGCCAGCAGGACAGGGGGTGCTGCAACTAATGAAAAACTGTTTTTT
>16|NA|once|TRBJ1-6|TRBV5-3
CARSSQGISYNSPLHF
TGTGCCAGAAGCTCCCAGGGAATCTCCTATAATTCACCCCTCCACTTT
>11|NA|NA|TRBJ2-3|TRBV6-5
CASSYGYTQYF
TGTGCCAGCAGTTATGGGTATACGCAGTATTTT
>11|NA|NA|TRBJ1-2|TRBV30
CAWGGTYGYTF
TGTGCCTGGGGGGGAACATATGGCTACACCTTC
>14|NA|NA|TRBJ1-3|TRBV6-6
CATTPAGSGNTIYF
TGTGCCACCACGCCGGCAGGGTCCGGAAACACCATATATTTT
>15|NA|NA|TRBJ1-1|TRBV7-3
CASSLVGNGNTEAFF
TGTGCCAGCAGCTTAGTTGGTAACGGGAACACTGAAGCTTTCTTT
>14|NA|NA|TRBJ1-5|TRBV5-5
CASSLRDGNQPQHF
TGTGCCAGCAGCTTGCGGGACGGCAATCAGCCCCAGCATTTT
>15|NA|few|TRBJ2-1|TRBV19
CASSMGQQTYNEQFF
TGTGCCAGTAGTATGGGCCAGCAGACCTACAATGAGCAGTTCTTC
>14|TRBD1|NA|TRBJ1-2|TRBV7-2
CASSLWGQGYGYTF
TGTGCCAGCAGCTTGTGGGGACAGGGCTATGGCTACACCTTC
>15|NA|NA|TRBJ1-2|TRBV5-1
CASTQTRGAHYGYTF
TGCGCCAGCACCCAGACACGGGGGGCTCACTATGGCTACACCTTC
>14|NA|NA|TRBJ2-3|TRBV10-3
CAISRGSEGDTQYF
TGTGCCATCAGTCGGGGGAGCGAGGGAGATACGCAGTATTTT
>13|NA|NA|TRBJ2-1|TRBV19
CASSGEGVNEQFF
TGTGCCAGTAGCGGGGAGGGGGTCAATGAGCAGTTCTTC
>13|NA|NA|TRBJ1-1|TRBV6-1
CASSDLRQGEAFF
TGTGCCAGCAGTGACTTGAGGCAGGGTGAAGCTTTCTTT
>15|TRBD2|NA|TRBJ2-3|TRBV4-2
CASSSGTKASDTQYF
TGTGCCAGCAGCTCCGGGACTAAAGCATCAGATACGCAGTATTTT
>15|TRBD2|NA|TRBJ2-3|TRBV11-2
CASRGGGAGTDTQYF
TGTGCCAGCAGAGGCGGGGGGGCTGGCACAGATACGCAGTATTTT
>13|TRBD1|NA|TRBJ1-1|TRBV2
CASNNRGGTEAFF
TGTGCCAGCAACAACAGGGGAGGGACTGAAGCTTTCTTT
>14|TRBD1|NA|TRBJ1-2|TRBV18
CASSPENRGDGYTF
TGTGCCAGCTCACCGGAGAACAGGGGGGATGGCTACACCTTC
>14|NA|NA|TRBJ2-3|TRBV29-1
CSVYEGGFGDTQYF
TGCAGCGTTTACGAAGGGGGTTTTGGAGATACGCAGTATTTT
>13|TRBD2|NA|TRBJ2-3|TRBV14
CASSPLTSMAQYF
TGTGCCAGCAGCCCATTGACTAGCATGGCGCAGTATTTT
>15|TRBD1|NA|TRBJ2-3|TRBV5-1
CASSWGGTGRDTQYF
TGCGCCAGCAGCTGGGGAGGGACAGGGCGAGATACGCAGTATTTT
>13|NA|NA|TRBJ2-1|TRBV6-1
CASSELVSDEQFF
TGTGCCAGCAGTGAACTAGTAAGCGATGAGCAGTTCTTC
>13|NA|NA|TRBJ2-2|TRBV28
CASSSPSTGELFF
TGTGCCAGCAGTTCCCCTAGCACCGGGGAGCTGTTTTTT
>13|NA|NA|TRBJ1-2|TRBV18
CASSPVEGDGYTF
TGTGCCAGCTCACCAGTGGAGGGGGATGGCTACACCTTC
>15|NA|NA|TRBJ2-3|TRBV7-2
CASSLAGRSTDTQYF
TGTGCCAGCAGCTTAGCAGGGCGGAGCACAGATACGCAGTATTTT
>15|TRBD2|NA|TRBJ2-7|TRBV11-2
CASSTRLAGDDEQYF
TGTGCCAGCAGCACCCGACTAGCGGGGGACGACGAGCAGTACTTC
>14|TRBD1|NA|TRBJ1-5|TRBV6-1
CASTAGTGNQPQHF
TGTGCCAGCACCGCCGGGACAGGGAATCAGCCCCAGCATTTT
>14|TRBD1|NA|TRBJ2-7|TRBV19
CASSIGTGIWPRYF
TGTGCCAGTAGTATAGGGACAGGGATATGGCCAAGGTACTTC
>13|NA|NA|TRBJ2-2|TRBV6-1
CASSEWNTGELFF
TGTGCCAGCAGTGAGTGGAACACCGGGGAGCTGTTTTTT
>13|NA|NA|TRBJ1-3|TRBV6-1
CASMGFAGNTIYF
TGTGCCAGCATGGGTTTCGCTGGAAACACCATATATTTT
>13|NA|NA|TRBJ1-1|TRBV2
CASKADINTEAFF
TGTGCCAGCAAGGCAGATATAAACACTGAAGCTTTCTTT
>15|NA|few|TRBJ1-1|TRBV9
CASSGSTGPNTEAFF
TGTGCCAGCAGCGGATCGACAGGACCGAACACTGAAGCTTTCTTT
>13|NA|NA|TRBJ1-1|TRBV5-1
CASSWGSDTEAFF
TGCGCCAGCAGTTGGGGGTCGGACACTGAAGCTTTCTTT
>17|TRBD1|NA|TRBJ1-4|TRBV5-1
CASSLGNRGGRGEKLFF
TGCGCCAGCAGCTTGGGAAACCGAGGGGGCAGAGGTGAAAAACTGTTTTTT
>15|TRBD1|NA|TRBJ2-7|TRBV10-2
CASRAGTGPLYEQYF
TGCGCCAGCAGAGCCGGGACAGGGCCGTTATACGAGCAGTACTTC
>13|NA|NA|TRBJ2-3|TRBV6-1
CASSVISTDTQYF
TGTGCCAGCAGTGTGATTAGCACAGATACGCAGTATTTT
>17|NA|NA|TRBJ1-1|TRBV4-1
CASSQVLRGGLNTEAFF
TGCGCCAGCAGCCAAGTGCTGAGGGGGGGGTTGAACACTGAAGCTTTCTTT